A selection of T cell receptor beta chains follows, all from one sample in a study of T-cell memory formation after mild COVID-19. Each CDR3 protein gets one entry after TCRdb re-called the 5' RACE reads with MiXCR. The table has 450,000 to 650,000 distinct CDR3 sequences, around 21% seen once. Sequencing was done on a sample of PBMCs or a T cell subset sorted from them (not recorded which). These receptor sequences come from an adult woman who had mild COVID-19 (a few samples of this study predate the infection). Cell type and time point are not known. Each CDR3 is given with its conserved first and last residue. D genes are given only for firm matches. Only some rows state a clone size, as once, few, many or a class for expanded clones.

CDR3aa | CDR3nt | d_gene | j_gene | abundance | v_gene
CASRRGANTGELFF | TGTGCCAGCAGAAGGGGGGCGAACACCGGGGAGCTGTTTTTT | . | TRBJ2-2 | . | TRBV3-1
CASSQDTGPPYEQFF | TGTGCCAGCAGCCAAGATACGGGACCGCCCTATGAGCAGTTCTTC | . | TRBJ2-1 | . | TRBV3-1
CASSFRPGTSSTDTQYF | TGTGCCAGCAGTTTTCGACCCGGGACATCTTCCACAGATACGCAGTATTTT | . | TRBJ2-3 | . | TRBV6-2/TRBV6-3
CASSQDPTGRYGYTF | TGTGCCAGCAGCCAAGATCCGACAGGGCGATATGGCTACACCTTC | TRBD1 | TRBJ1-2 | . | TRBV3-1
CASMGTSRFRSYEQYF | TGTGCCAGCATGGGGACGTCCCGATTCCGCTCCTACGAGCAGTACTTC | . | TRBJ2-7 | few | TRBV6-2/TRBV6-3
CASTLDSSFTDTQYF | TGTGCCAGCACCCTGGACAGCTCTTTCACAGATACGCAGTATTTT | . | TRBJ2-3 | many | TRBV12-3/TRBV12-4
CALDGELNTGELFF | TGTGCCTTGGACGGGGAGCTGAACACCGGGGAGCTGTTTTTT | . | TRBJ2-2 | few | TRBV30
CASSAPGPKDNEQFF | TGTGCCAGCAGTGCTCCGGGACCCAAGGACAATGAGCAGTTCTTC | . | TRBJ2-1 | few | TRBV6-5
CASSQAQGVGTEAFF | TGCGCCAGCAGCCAGGCGCAAGGGGTGGGGACTGAAGCTTTCTTT | . | TRBJ1-1 | few | TRBV5-1
CASSPSGGAANEQFF | TGCGCCAGCAGCCCGAGCGGGGGGGCCGCCAATGAGCAGTTCTTC | TRBD2 | TRBJ2-1 | . | TRBV5-1
CSVDFQDSSNTEAFF | TGCAGCGTTGATTTCCAGGACTCCTCGAACACTGAAGCTTTCTTT | . | TRBJ1-1 | few | TRBV29-1
CASSFGLAGFSYEQYF | TGCGCCAGCAGCTTCGGACTAGCGGGATTCTCCTACGAGCAGTACTTC | TRBD2 | TRBJ2-7 | . | TRBV4-3
CASSMRDATEAFF | TGTGCCAGCAGCATGCGGGACGCCACTGAAGCTTTCTTT | . | TRBJ1-1 | few | TRBV7-2
CASSRRLSEDKNIQYF | TGTGCCAGCAGCCGAAGGCTCTCAGAGGACAAAAACATTCAGTACTTC | . | TRBJ2-4 | . | TRBV5-6
CSASSERGGNTDTQYF | TGCAGTGCTAGTTCGGAGCGAGGCGGGAACACAGATACGCAGTATTTT | . | TRBJ2-3 | . | TRBV20-1
CASSLDSWGEEFF | TGCGCCAGCAGCTTGGACTCTTGGGGGGAGGAGTTCTTC | . | TRBJ2-1 | . | TRBV5-1
CASSLGGILDTIYF | TGTGCCAGCAGCTTAGGGGGGATACTGGACACCATATATTTT | . | TRBJ1-3 | . | TRBV7-8
CASWGGELTF | TGTGCCAGCTGGGGGGGGGAACTCACCTTC | . | TRBJ1-2 | . | TRBV2
CASRKQGPVSGANVLTF | TGCGCCAGCCGAAAACAGGGTCCTGTCTCTGGGGCCAACGTCCTGACTTTC | . | TRBJ2-6 | few | TRBV5-1
CASSLQAARYTGELFF | TGTGCCAGCAGCTTACAGGCCGCGAGGTACACCGGGGAGCTGTTTTTT | . | TRBJ2-2 | few | TRBV7-6
CASSVLPGQGPDTQYF | TGTGCCAGCAGCGTTCTACCGGGACAGGGCCCAGATACGCAGTATTTT | TRBD1 | TRBJ2-3 | many | TRBV9
CASSGQGTGNTIYF | TGTGCCAGCAGTGGTCAGGGGACTGGAAACACCATATATTTT | . | TRBJ1-3 | few | TRBV2
CASSQEGGRAGTQYF | TGCGCCAGCAGCCAAGAGGGCGGGAGGGCCGGTACGCAGTATTTT | TRBD2 | TRBJ2-3 | many | TRBV4-3
CASSPGKTLYNEQFF | TGTGCCAGCAGCCCTGGGAAAACCTTATACAATGAGCAGTTCTTC | . | TRBJ2-1 | . | TRBV5-4
CASSWDRVYTEAFF | TGTGCCAGCAGTTGGGACAGGGTGTACACTGAAGCTTTCTTT | TRBD1 | TRBJ1-1 | . | TRBV12-3/TRBV12-4
CALKGDTNTGELFF | TGTGCCTTAAAGGGAGATACGAACACCGGGGAGCTGTTTTTT | . | TRBJ2-2 | few | TRBV10-3
CASSASYRAFSGNTIYF | TGTGCCAGCAGCGCATCTTACAGGGCCTTCTCTGGAAACACCATATATTTT | . | TRBJ1-3 | . | TRBV9
CASASYLLQHF | TGTGCCAGCGCGTCCTACCTTCTCCAGCATTTT | . | TRBJ1-5 | . | TRBV6-2/TRBV6-3
CASSEAPTSTDTQYF | TGTGCCAGCAGTGAAGCTCCGACTAGCACAGATACGCAGTATTTT | . | TRBJ2-3 | . | TRBV6-1
CASSQRLAVAEQYF | TGCGCCAGCAGCCAACGCCTAGCTGTCGCCGAGCAGTACTTC | . | TRBJ2-7 | . | TRBV4-3
CSVQLWSGELFF | TGCAGCGTTCAGCTCTGGTCCGGGGAGCTGTTTTTT | . | TRBJ2-2 | few | TRBV29-1
CASSLGLGGSPLHF | TGTGCCAGCAGTTTGGGGTTGGGGGGTTCACCCCTCCACTTT | . | TRBJ1-6 | few | TRBV12-3/TRBV12-4
CASSFSIGDRGYGYTF | TGCGCCAGCAGCTTTAGCATTGGAGACAGAGGTTATGGCTACACCTTC | . | TRBJ1-2 | . | TRBV5-1
CASSYSGQFYEQYF | TGTGCCAGCAGTTACTCGGGACAATTCTACGAGCAGTACTTC | . | TRBJ2-7 | few | TRBV6-5
CATSDQYQETQYF | TGTGCCACCAGTGATCAGTACCAAGAGACCCAGTACTTC | . | TRBJ2-5 | few | TRBV24-1
CASSFRGLGETQYF | TGTGCCAGCAGCTTCCGGGGCCTAGGGGAGACCCAGTACTTC | . | TRBJ2-5 | . | TRBV7-8
CASSQMATDTQYF | TGTGCCAGCAGCCAAATGGCCACAGATACGCAGTATTTT | . | TRBJ2-3 | few | TRBV3-1
CASSPGTSGSLWSNEQFF | TGTGCCAGCAGCCCCGGGACTAGCGGGAGTTTGTGGTCCAATGAGCAGTTCTTC | TRBD2 | TRBJ2-1 | few | TRBV11-2
CASTLAPGELFF | TGTGCCAGCACCCTAGCTCCCGGGGAGCTGTTTTTT | . | TRBJ2-2 | few | TRBV12-3/TRBV12-4
CASSLGLGRSSYEQYF | TGTGCCAGCAGTTTGGGACTAGGCCGCTCCTCCTACGAGCAGTACTTC | TRBD2 | TRBJ2-7 | few | TRBV27
CASKEGRSSADTQYF | TGTGCCAGCAAGGAGGGGAGGTCCTCCGCAGATACGCAGTATTTT | . | TRBJ2-3 | . | TRBV9
CAWSVRSGTASVGQYF | TGTGCCTGGAGTGTGAGATCGGGGACAGCCTCCGTCGGGCAGTACTTC | TRBD1 | TRBJ2-7 | . | TRBV30
CASSLATPQETQYF | TGCGCCAGCAGCTTGGCTACTCCTCAAGAGACCCAGTACTTC | . | TRBJ2-5 | many | TRBV5-1
CSAVLAGGPVQYF | TGCAGTGCAGTACTAGCGGGAGGGCCGGTGCAGTACTTC | TRBD2 | TRBJ2-7 | . | TRBV20-1
CASSAEIRYLDTGELFF | TGTGCCAGCAGCGCGGAGATTCGATACCTGGACACCGGGGAGCTGTTTTTT | . | TRBJ2-2 | . | TRBV7-9
CASSIGRLAGRNEQFF | TGTGCCAGTAGTATCGGTAGACTAGCGGGAAGGAATGAGCAGTTCTTC | TRBD2 | TRBJ2-1 | . | TRBV19
CASRKGTVDTEAFF | TGTGCCAGCAGAAAAGGGACAGTGGACACTGAAGCTTTCTTT | TRBD1 | TRBJ1-1 | few | TRBV3-1
CASSKETSGGIYNEQFF | TGCGCCAGCAGCAAGGAGACTAGCGGGGGGATTTACAATGAGCAGTTCTTC | TRBD2 | TRBJ2-1 | few | TRBV4-1
CASSQRSGGQETQYF | TGTGCCAGCAGCCAAAGGTCGGGAGGGCAAGAGACCCAGTACTTC | TRBD2 | TRBJ2-5 | few | TRBV4-2
CASSYSGGTSGSIKTQYF | TGTGCCAGCAGTTACTCAGGGGGGACTAGCGGGAGTATAAAGACCCAGTACTTC | TRBD2 | TRBJ2-5 | . | TRBV6-5